This T cell receptor beta chain is drawn from a study of blood T cell repertoires in COVID-19. Study in general: The origin of the acute and convalescent COVID-19 samples was the United States, Italy and Spain. In each case, the material was cDNA or gDNA derived from T cells, B-cell-depleted T cells, or PBMCs.

The V gene lost 11 bases and the J gene lost 2 bases, with 10 bases spanning the gap. The CDR3 has 12 amino acids. The germline gives CDR1 KGHDR, CDR2 SFDVKD. Per the original data handling: From reference gene primer amplification, estimates of nucleated cell counts were derived. Produced via immunoSEQ multiplex PCR; TCRdb's table is partial and in-frame only. V, J and clone size are those of that table, while D and trimming were read from the DNA. The sample yields some 100,000 clones, 88% seen once. The sequenced material came from peripheral blood. This TCR was recovered from a woman aged 60-70 years with acute or convalescent COVID-19. The chain uses TRBV24-1 and TRBJ2-3, with D perhaps matching TRBD2 (5 bases). The CDR3 bases are TGTGCCATAGGCGGGCCCACAGATACGCAGTATTTT. Amino acid sequence: CAIGGPTDTQYF.